The 29 T cell receptor beta chains listed next were all sequenced from one sample in a study of blood T cell repertoires in COVID-19. Data came from immunoSEQ multiplex PCR; TCRdb stores just in-frame clones and leaves some out. The sample has about 100,000 clones, approximately 87% seen once. The sequenced sample consisted of peripheral blood. These receptors were taken from a woman between 25 and 40 years old with acute or convalescent COVID-19.

The J gene is TRBJ1-5, the V gene TRBV28; TRBD1 matches at 7 bases. CDR1 is MDHEN, CDR2 SYDVKM, per germline. The CDR3 consists of 15 residues. With V trimmed by 4 bases and J by 7 bases, 10 bases remained unmatched. CDR3 bases: TGTGCCAGCAGTTCACGACAGGGCGGTTGGCAGCCCCAGCATTTT. Its translation: CASSSRQGGWQPQHF.

This clone appeared once. The chain joins TRBV7-9 to TRBJ2-1; 12 bases map to TRBD2. Trimming cost V 5 bases and J 9 bases; bases outside gene matches: 8. CDR1 SEHNR and CDR2 FQNEAQ come from the germline V gene (reference sequence). This CDR3 comprises 15 residues. The CDR3: CASSRTSGAFGEQFF. In DNA form, the CDR3 reads TGTGCCAGCAGCCGGACTAGCGGGGCCTTTGGTGAGCAGTTCTTC.

J is TRBJ1-4 and V is TRBV19; maybe TRBD1 (6 bases). Trimming shortened V by 7 bases and J by 5 bases, and 11 bases separated the two germline ends. In germline, CDR1 is LNHDA, CDR2 SQIVND (reference sequence). The CDR3 length is 13 residues. CDR3 sequence: CASKNRVNEKLFF. The CDR3 coding sequence is TGTGCCAGTAAGAACAGGGTGAATGAAAAACTGTTTTTT.

The chain joins TRBV7-3 to TRBJ2-3, with 7 bases that match TRBD2. Germline V gene data show CDR1 as SGHTA and CDR2 as FQGTGA. The CDR3 covers 17 residues. V was clipped by 4 bases and J by 1 base; unmatched bases: 11. CDR3 DNA: TGTGCCAGCAGCTCCCCCCTAGCGGAGCCGGGCACAGATACGCAGTATTTT. Encoded protein: CASSSPLAEPGTDTQYF.

This chain links TRBV27 with TRBJ1-1; D is ambiguous. The CDR3 loop spans 14 amino acids. Germline CDR1 is MNHEY and CDR2 is SMNVEV (reference sequence). V was trimmed by 2 bases and J by 5 bases, leaving 12 bases between them. DNA for the CDR3: TGTGCCAGCAGTTTAGAGGGAAGCGGTACTGAAGCTTTCTTT. Its translation: CASSLEGSGTEAFF.

The gene calls are TRBV7-8 and TRBJ2-1; D is unclear. Germline V gene lookup returns CDR1 SGHVS and CDR2 FQNEAQ. CDR3 length: 13 amino acids. Between the trimmed V and J ends, which lost 5 bases and 3 bases, there was a span of 8 bases. The CDR3 DNA reads TGTGCCAGCAGCGTTAACAGCTACAATGAGCAGTTCTTC. Protein: CASSVNSYNEQFF. The whole variable domain, remainder taken from reference TRBV7-8 and TRBJ2-1, is GAGVSQSPRYKVAKRGQDVALRCDPISGHVSLFWYQQALGQGPEFLTYFQNEAQLDKSGLPSDRFFAERPEGSVSTLKIQRTQQEDSAVYLCASSVNSYNEQFFGPGTRLTVL.

This clone was detected once. The chain couples TRBV5-6 to TRBJ1-6; D is unclear. The CDR3 is made up of 15 amino acids. Germline V gene lookup returns CDR1 SGHDT and CDR2 YYEEEE. Trimming took 0 bases from V and 7 from J, leaving 11 bases between them. The CDR3: CASSLGLLENSPLHF. The CDR3 bases are TGTGCCAGCAGCTTGGGTCTGCTAGAGAATTCACCCCTCCACTTT.

The chain employs TRBV5-6 and TRBJ1-4; D not resolved. The CDR3 consists of 16 residues. Trimming took off 1 base at V and 0 bases at J, with 10 bases between the two ends. Germline V lookup: CDR1 SGHDT, CDR2 YYEEEE. This CDR3 reads CASSLSGSATNEKLFF. The CDR3 nucleotides are TGTGCCAGCAGCTTGTCGGGTAGCGCAACTAATGAAAAACTGTTTTTT.

The gene calls are TRBV4-2 and TRBJ1-6, with 7 nucleotides matching TRBD1. V lost 1 base and J lost 8; bases outside the gene matches: 5. The CDR3 sequence is 15 residues long. Germline values: CDR1 LGHNA, CDR2 YNFKEQ. Here the CDR3 reads CASSQGGGEDSPLHF. DNA of the CDR3: TGTGCCAGCAGCCAAGGAGGGGGCGAGGATTCACCCCTCCACTTT.

V is TRBV6-6 and J is TRBJ2-3; 11 bases fit TRBD1. Germline V gene sequence: CDR1 MNHNY, CDR2 SVGAGI (reference sequence). This CDR3 is built from 14 residues. The V gene end was trimmed by 10 bases and the J gene end by 3 bases; junction bases not matched to a gene: 6. The CDR3 reads CATRRDRGTDTQYF. The CDR3 DNA reads TGTGCCACACGACGGGACAGGGGGACAGATACGCAGTATTTT.

The rearrangement joins TRBV5-1 to TRBJ2-1; D is unresolved. CDR3 length: 13 amino acids. From germline, CDR1 is SGHRS and CDR2 YFSETQ. Trimming removed 0 bases from V and 4 bases from J, with 5 bases in between. CDR3 sequence reads: CASSLGQYNEQFF. The CDR3 DNA sequence: TGCGCCAGCAGCTTGGGGCAGTACAATGAGCAGTTCTTC.

The chain combines TRBV9 with TRBJ2-4; TRBD2 agrees at 8 bases. Germline V gene data show CDR1 as SGDLS and CDR2 as YYNGEE. The CDR3 spans 16 residues. V trimming: 3 bases; J trimming: 8 bases; junction bases outside the gene matches: 13. For the CDR3, the DNA is TGTGCCAGCAGCGCCAGCGGGGGCTACGGTAATGACATTCAGTACTTC. Its translation is CASSASGGYGNDIQYF.

This clone was observed a handful of times. CDR3 sequence: CASSLGLSRSTIYF. The DNA for the CDR3 is TGCGCCAGCAGCTTGGGACTTTCGCGGAGTACCATATATTTT. This chain links TRBV5-1 with TRBJ1-3; D ambiguous. The CDR3 sequence is 14 residues long. Trimming cost V 0 bases and J 10 bases, with 14 bases left between them. CDR1 and CDR2 (germline): SGHRS, YFSETQ.

The chain links TRBV4-2 to TRBJ1-5; D gene uncertain. V was clipped by 4 bases and J by 4 bases, with 17 bases between them. From germline, CDR1 is LGHNA and CDR2 YNFKEQ. The CDR3 is 16 amino acids. Here the CDR3 DNA reads TGTGCCAGCAGCCCCAAGGCGTACGGAGGGAATCAGCCCCAGCATTTT. Translation gives CASSPKAYGGNQPQHF.

The rearrangement links TRBV10-3 to TRBJ1-4; 7 nucleotides line up with TRBD1. Germline loops: CDR1 ENHRY, CDR2 SYGVKD. V was pared by 8 bases and J by 6 bases, with 9 bases of the junction left unmatched. CDR3 length: 14 amino acids. CDR3 nucleotides: TGTGCCATCCGAAGGGGGCGCACGGATGAAAAACTGTTTTTT. Residues: CAIRRGRTDEKLFF.

The chain carries TRBV10-3 and TRBJ1-4; tentative D call: TRBD1 (5 bases). Germline CDR1 ENHRY, CDR2 SYGVKD. With 6 bases removed from V and 7 bases from J, the gap between germline ends came to 15 bases. This CDR3 is 14 amino acids long. The CDR3 loop is CAISATGGGEKLFF. The CDR3 DNA reads as TGTGCCATCAGCGCGACGGGGGGTGGTGAAAAACTGTTTTTT.

The rearrangement joins TRBV6-2 or TRBV6-3 to TRBJ1-2, with D perhaps TRBD1 (6 bases). Per the germline V gene, CDR1 is MNHEY and CDR2 is SVGEGT. Trimming removed 0 bases from V and 8 bases from J, with 22 bases in between. This CDR3 has 17 amino acids. The CDR3 bases are TGTGCCAGCAGTTACTCACCCTACAGGGAGCGGCTGAGAGGCTACACCTTC. This gives the protein CASSYSPYRERLRGYTF.

The V gene is TRBV7-6, the J gene TRBJ1-2; 8 positions match TRBD1. This CDR3 spans 15 amino acids. V lost 6 bases, J lost 8 bases, and 14 bases stayed unmatched. Germline loops: CDR1 SGHVS, CDR2 FNYEAQ. The CDR3 sequence: CASRQLTLTGEGYTF. Written as DNA, the CDR3 is TGTGCCAGCAGGCAACTTACCTTGACAGGGGAAGGCTACACCTTC.

The V and J genes are TRBV7-8 and TRBJ2-1; TRBD2 matches at 10 bases. The CDR3 spans 15 residues. The germline gives CDR1 SGHVS, CDR2 FQNEAQ. With 4 bases clipped from V and 4 bases from J, the junction kept 4 bases outside the gene matches. CDR3 residues: CASSSLAGVYNEQFF. The CDR3, as DNA: TGTGCCAGCAGCTCGCTAGCGGGGGTATACAATGAGCAGTTCTTC.

The chain employs TRBV9 and TRBJ1-3; TRBD1 aligns across 8 bases. The CDR3 is 15 residues long. Germline V gives CDR1 SGDLS, CDR2 YYNGEE. V was clipped by 4 bases and J by 4 bases; unmatched bases: 7. CDR3 in amino acids: CASSPQQGDGNTIYF. The DNA for the CDR3 is TGTGCCAGCAGCCCTCAACAGGGGGACGGAAACACCATATATTTT.

The chain combines TRBV7-3 with TRBJ1-6; tentatively, D is TRBD1 (6 bases). V gave up 1 base and J gave up 9 bases, with 16 bases separating them. This CDR3 has 16 residues. Germline assignment: CDR1 SGHTA and CDR2 FQGTGA. The CDR3 is CASSLRGGQPASPLHF. The CDR3 DNA reads as TGTGCCAGCAGCTTAAGGGGCGGACAGCCCGCTTCACCCCTCCACTTT.

The chain couples TRBV2 to TRBJ1-5; D is perhaps TRBD1 (6 bases). Trimming removed 5 bases at V and 0 bases at J, with 14 bases between. The V gene's germline CDR1 is SNHLY and CDR2 FYNNEI. The CDR3 spans 16 residues. CDR3: CASSKSRGISNQPQHF. CDR3 DNA sequence: TGTGCCAGCAGTAAATCGAGGGGGATTAGCAATCAGCCCCAGCATTTT.

The J gene is TRBJ2-7, the V gene TRBV28; 7 bases match TRBD1. The trim removed 10 bases at V and 1 base at J, leaving 7 bases unmatched. The CDR3 runs to 13 residues. Germline CDR1 reads MDHEN; CDR2 reads SYDVKM. The CDR3 sequence: CAIRDRVSYEQYF. The CDR3 DNA reads as TGTGCCATCAGAGACAGGGTTTCCTACGAGCAGTACTTC.

This chain's CDR3 is CASSSPRNSRNEQFF. The CDR3 coding sequence is TGTGCCAGCAGCTCACCCCGCAACTCCCGGAATGAGCAGTTCTTC. This chain uses TRBV7-3 with TRBJ2-1; D is uncertain. The V end was cut by 4 bases, the J end by 7 bases, with 17 bases between. In germline, CDR1 is SGHTA, CDR2 FQGTGA. This CDR3 has 15 residues.

This chain joins TRBV3-1 (or the pseudogene TRBV3-2) and TRBJ1-2, with D maybe TRBD1 (6 bases). CDR1 is LGHDT and CDR2 is YNNKEL in the germline V gene (reference sequence). This CDR3 has 13 amino acids. Trimming removed 3 bases from V and 3 bases from J, with 8 bases in between. The CDR3 here is CASSHQGYYGYTF. CDR3 coding DNA: TGTGCCAGCAGCCACCAGGGGTACTATGGCTACACCTTC.

The chain employs TRBV9 and TRBJ1-2; D not resolved. In germline, CDR1 is SGDLS, CDR2 YYNGEE. The CDR3 spans 16 residues. Trimming pared 4 bases from V and 2 bases from J, leaving 18 bases between. The CDR3 DNA sequence: TGTGCCAGCAGCACTCCTCCCCTCGGGAAGAACTATGGCTACACCTTC. The encoded protein is CASSTPPLGKNYGYTF.

The chain recombines TRBV2 with TRBJ2-3; 11 bases are a match to TRBD2. Germline CDR1 reads SNHLY; CDR2 reads FYNNEI. With V trimmed by 8 bases and J by 2 bases, 6 bases remained unmatched. This CDR3 spans 15 amino acids. Written as DNA, the CDR3 is TGTGCCAGCCTGGGACTAGCGGAAATCACAGATACGCAGTATTTT. It encodes CASLGLAEITDTQYF.

CDR3 bases: TGTGCCAGCAGCCAAGAACGAGCGGGGGGTTACGAGCAGTACTTC. It encodes CASSQERAGGYEQYF. V usage is TRBV4-2 and J usage is TRBJ2-7, with 9 positions matching TRBD2. This CDR3 contains 15 residues. CDR1 and CDR2 (germline): LGHNA, YNFKEQ. Trimming took 0 bases from V and 4 from J; bases not matched to a gene: 4.

This chain's CDR3 is CASSIAGTGHYGYTF. The CDR3 DNA sequence: TGTGCCAGTAGTATAGCCGGGACAGGGCACTATGGCTACACCTTC. The chain has TRBV19 and TRBJ1-2; 9 bases match TRBD1. Germline V CDR1 and CDR2: LNHDA, SQIVND (reference sequence). The CDR3 has 15 amino acids. J was trimmed by 3 bases and V by 1 base; bases with no gene match: 3.